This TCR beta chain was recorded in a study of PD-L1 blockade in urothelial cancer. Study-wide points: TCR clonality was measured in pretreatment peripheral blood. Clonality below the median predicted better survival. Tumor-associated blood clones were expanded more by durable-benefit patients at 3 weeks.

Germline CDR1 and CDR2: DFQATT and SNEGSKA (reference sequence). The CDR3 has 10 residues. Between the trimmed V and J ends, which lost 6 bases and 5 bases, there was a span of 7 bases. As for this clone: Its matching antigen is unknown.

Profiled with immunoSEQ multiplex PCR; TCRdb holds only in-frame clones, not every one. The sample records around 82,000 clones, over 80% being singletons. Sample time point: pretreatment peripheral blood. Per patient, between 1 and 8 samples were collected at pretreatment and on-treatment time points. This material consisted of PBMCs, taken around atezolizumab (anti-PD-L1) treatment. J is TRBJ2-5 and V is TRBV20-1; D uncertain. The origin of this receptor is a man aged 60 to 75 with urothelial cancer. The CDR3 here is CSAREETQYF. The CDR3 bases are TGCAGTGCCCGCGAGGAGACCCAGTACTTC.